The clone carrying this T cell receptor (beta chain) has a handful of counts. Semi-nested PCR with Nested Universal Primer A followed constant-region reverse priming of full-length variable regions. TCRdb fed the 5' RACE reads into MiXCR, producing one record per CDR3 protein. The data contain some 30,000 distinct CDR3 sequences, about 26% of them seen just once; the ten biggest clones take up less than 4%. Germline V gene data show CDR1 as SEHNR and CDR2 as FQNEAQ (reference sequence). V lost 5 bases to trimming and J lost 3 bases, with 14 bases between them. CDR3 size: 14 residues. The sequence was obtained from a female donor with breast cancer. J is TRBJ2-7 and V is TRBV7-9; the D gene is possibly TRBD1 (6 bases). Sample: naive CD4+ T cells sorted from a lymph node. Subset described: naive CD4+ T cells, CD4+CD45RA+CD25-. CDR3 loop: CASSVPARGYEQYF. DNA for the CDR3: TGTGCCAGCAGCGTACCGGCCAGGGGCTACGAGCAGTACTTC.